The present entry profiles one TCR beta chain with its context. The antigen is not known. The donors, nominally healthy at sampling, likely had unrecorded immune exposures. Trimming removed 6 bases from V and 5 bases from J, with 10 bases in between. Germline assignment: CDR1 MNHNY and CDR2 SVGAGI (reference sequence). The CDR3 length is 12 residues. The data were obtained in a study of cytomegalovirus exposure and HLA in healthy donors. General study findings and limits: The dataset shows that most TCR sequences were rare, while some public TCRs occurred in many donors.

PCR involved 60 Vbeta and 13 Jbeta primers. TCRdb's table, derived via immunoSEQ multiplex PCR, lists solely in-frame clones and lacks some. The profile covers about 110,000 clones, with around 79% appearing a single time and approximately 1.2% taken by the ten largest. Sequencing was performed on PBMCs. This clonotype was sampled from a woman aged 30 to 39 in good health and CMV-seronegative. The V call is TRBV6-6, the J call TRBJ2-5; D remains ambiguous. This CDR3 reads CASRETRETQYF. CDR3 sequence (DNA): TGTGCCAGCAGAGAAACCCGGGAGACCCAGTACTTC.